The entry that follows covers one T cell receptor beta chain sequence. Its antigen is as yet unknown. The record originates from a study of shared clonotypes between healthy human individuals. Overall study findings and caveats: Sequencing depth was a factor that was expected to affect clonotype sharing among donors. Non-shared clonotypes had lower generation probabilities than clonotypes shared by all four sorted-subset donors.

The naive CD8 fraction comprised CD45RO-negative cells positively selected for CCR7 and excluded terminally differentiated effector memory CD45RA+ cells. Original data processing: Without quality scores, immunoSEQ junctional reads could not be filtered like full-length reads. The protocol was immunoSEQ multiplex PCR, while the TCRdb copy is restricted to in-frame clones and leaves out a portion. Clone size and the V and J calls come from that table; the DNA yielded D and trimming. The sample comprises about 2.2 million clones, approximately 94% of which are singletons, and roughly 1.8% rests with the top ten. The material sequenced was naive CD8+ T cells from PBMCs. The TCR comes from a man aged 18 to 29 in good health. Some clones in this sample may be carry-over from other donors' samples.

CDR3 in DNA: TGCGCCAGCAGAAATGGGGGTAAGAGCGGGCGGTACCAAGAGACCCAGTACTTC. Translating gives CASRNGGKSGRYQETQYF. The chain uses TRBV5-1 and TRBJ2-5, with D possibly matching TRBD2 (6 bases). Germline V CDR1 and CDR2: SGHRS, YFSETQ. The CDR3 length is 18 residues. Between the trimmed V and J ends, which lost 5 bases and 0 bases, there was a span of 23 bases.